Listed below are T cell receptor beta chains from one sample, sequenced in a study of beta chain features in type 1 diabetes. Method: immunoSEQ multiplex PCR; TCRdb's copy keeps in-frame clones and lacks some. The sample has about 250,000 clones; 11% to 15% are singletons. The specimen sequenced was naive CD4+ T cells from blood. These receptors originate from a middle-aged woman in good health. CDR3s include the opening cysteine and the closing phenylalanine or tryptophan. The D gene is left open where the match is weak. Where a row states a size, it is once, few, many or the class of an expanded clone; other rows omit it.

>TRBJ1-5|TRBV19|TRBD1|-
TGTGCCAGTAGCCGGGACAGGGGAAATAGCAATCAGCCCCAGCATTTT
CASSRDRGNSNQPQHF
>TRBJ1-5|TRBV7-9|TRBD1|few
TGTGCCAGCAGCCTATGGACAGGGTTGAACAATCAGCCCCAGCATTTT
CASSLWTGLNNQPQHF
>TRBJ1-5|TRBV6-1|-|few
TGTGCCAGCAGTGAACCAAGACAGCTCAATCAGCCCCAGCATTTT
CASSEPRQLNQPQHF
>TRBJ2-7|TRBV7-2|-|-
TGTGCCAGCAGCTTAGTCGGGGGTCTCTACGAGCAGTACTTC
CASSLVGGLYEQYF
>TRBJ1-6|TRBV2|TRBD1|-
TGTGCCAGCAGTGGACAGGGTTTCGTAAATAATTCACCCCTCCACTTT
CASSGQGFVNNSPLHF
>TRBJ2-1|TRBV7-8|TRBD2|-
TGTGCCAGCAGCCTAGCGGGGGGGCCCTACAATGAGCAGTTCTTC
CASSLAGGPYNEQFF
>TRBJ2-7|TRBV9|-|few
TGTGCCAGCAGCCCGTCGGGTACGAGCTCCTACGAGCAGTACTTC
CASSPSGTSSYEQYF
>TRBJ2-7|TRBV4-3|-|-
TGCGCCAGCAGCCAAGAGCTCAGGCTGTACGAGCAGTACTTC
CASSQELRLYEQYF
>TRBJ2-7|TRBV7-8|TRBD1|-
TGTGCCAGCAGTACACGTACCGGGACAGGGGGCAACGAGCAGTACTTC
CASSTRTGTGGNEQYF
>TRBJ2-1|TRBV7-9|TRBD1|few
TGTGCCAGCAGCCGTGACAGGGGGCGGTCACAGTTCTTC
CASSRDRGRSQFF
>TRBJ2-7|TRBV18|TRBD1|-
TGTGCCAGCTCACCTCGGGACAGCTCCTACGAGCAGTACTTC
CASSPRDSSYEQYF
>TRBJ1-2|TRBV5-1|-|few
TGCGCCAGCAGCATCGATACAGGGAACTATGGCTACACCTTC
CASSIDTGNYGYTF
>TRBJ2-7|TRBV6-1|TRBD2|few
TGTGCCAGCAGTGCCATAGCGGGGGTACCCTACGAGCAGTACTTC
CASSAIAGVPYEQYF
>TRBJ2-2|TRBV19|-|-
TGTGCCAGTAGTAGTTCAGGGGCGGCGATAAACACCGGGGAGCTGTTTTTT
CASSSSGAAINTGELFF
>TRBJ1-5|TRBV29-1|-|few
TGCAGCGTTATTAGACAGGCGAGCAATCAGCCCCAGCATTTT
CSVIRQASNQPQHF
>TRBJ1-2|TRBV4-1|-|few
TGCGCCAGCAGCCCGGGGAGGAGCCTCTATGGCTACACCTTC
CASSPGRSLYGYTF
>TRBJ2-1|TRBV4-3|TRBD1|few
TGCGCCAGCAGCCTCGACAGGGCCGTAAATGAGCAGTTCTTC
CASSLDRAVNEQFF
>TRBJ1-2|TRBV15|TRBD1|-
TGTGCCACCAGCAACTTCGCCCGGGACAGGGGTAACTATGGCTACACCTTC
CATSNFARDRGNYGYTF
>TRBJ1-2|TRBV10-3|TRBD1|-
TGTGCCATCGGGGGGACAGGGGAGAATAACTATGGCTACACCTTC
CAIGGTGENNYGYTF
>TRBJ2-3|TRBV5-4|-|-
TGTGCCAGCAGGCCTCTGGGGGCGACAGATACGCAGTATTTT
CASRPLGATDTQYF
>TRBJ2-2|TRBV9|-|few
TGTGCCAGCAGCGTAGCTGGACTCAAAACCGGGGAGCTGTTTTTT
CASSVAGLKTGELFF
>TRBJ2-7|TRBV27|TRBD2|few
TGTGCCAGCAAAAGGACTAGCCTCTACGAGCAGTACTTC
CASKRTSLYEQYF
>TRBJ1-1|TRBV5-1|-|-
TGCGCCAGCAGCAAGGGGTCGGAAAACACTGAAGCTTTCTTT
CASSKGSENTEAFF
>TRBJ2-2|TRBV6-5|TRBD2|few
TGTGCCAGCAGTTACCTTCGTAGCGGGGGGGCCGGGGAGCTGTTTTTT
CASSYLRSGGAGELFF
>TRBJ2-7|TRBV6-1|-|-
TGTGCCAGCAGGGACAGCTACGAGCAGTACTTC
CASRDSYEQYF
>TRBJ2-7|TRBV10-3|-|-
TGTGCCATCAGCGGGGGTACCTACGAGCAGTACTTC
CAISGGTYEQYF
>TRBJ2-1|TRBV19|TRBD2|few
TGTGCCAGTAGCCTCGGGGTAGCGGGGGTCAATGAGCAGTTCTTC
CASSLGVAGVNEQFF
>TRBJ2-3|TRBV5-5|-|-
TGTGCCAGCACCCGACAGCCTGACAATACGCAGTATTTT
CASTRQPDNTQYF
>TRBJ2-1|TRBV10-3|TRBD2|-
TGTGCCATCACCGGACTAGCGGGGGGGAGCTCCTACAATGAGCAGTTCTTC
CAITGLAGGSSYNEQFF
>TRBJ2-7|TRBV18|-|few
TGTGCCAGCTCACCCCCCCGACAGGCGACGGTATCCGAGCAGTACTTC
CASSPPRQATVSEQYF
>TRBJ1-1|TRBV2|-|-
TGTGCCAGCAGTGAATCGTCCAGGGATGCTGAAGCTTTCTTT
CASSESSRDAEAFF
>TRBJ1-6|TRBV6-5|-|-
TGTGCCAGCAAGGGCAGGGTGGGCGATTCACCCCTCCACTTT
CASKGRVGDSPLHF